This T cell receptor (beta chain) derives from a study of beta chain features in type 1 diabetes. This clone was counted a few times. The whole isolated RNA underwent reverse transcription, so sequencing captured expressed TCRB transcripts. The assay was immunoSEQ multiplex PCR, and TCRdb's table has in-frame clones only and misses some. Of hundreds of thousands of clones listed, roughly a sixth are singletons. The sequencing sample was made of naive CD4+ T cells from blood. This receptor was identified in a woman aged 18-30 years in good health.

The CDR3 here is CATSTKGIVSGANVLTF. The CDR3 DNA reads TGTGCCACCAGCACAAAGGGGATTGTTTCTGGGGCCAACGTCCTGACTTTC. The V call is TRBV15, the J call TRBJ2-6; perhaps TRBD1 as D (5 bases). With 4 bases removed from V and 1 base from J, the gap between germline ends came to 14 bases. CDR3 length equals 17 residues. Per germline, CDR1 LNHNV and CDR2 YYDKDF (reference sequence).